Sequencing of this T cell receptor beta chain was carried out in a study of vaccination effects on CD4 cells after COVID-19. CDR1 MNHEY and CDR2 SVGAGI come from the germline V gene. The CDR3 is 13 residues long. Trimming shortened V by 8 bases and J by 7 bases, and 17 bases separated the two germline ends. Details on this clone: The antigen remains undetermined.

With more than nine days of culture completed, CD4+ T cells were isolated. Participants were given two doses of BNT162b2 or mRNA-1273 vaccine. The healthy vaccine recipients, who had no prior SARS-CoV-2 infection, showed negative nucleocapsid antibodies. Repertoires were generated with immunoSEQ multiplex PCR, while TCRdb's copy carries only in-frame clones and drops some. The sample yields about 73,000 clones, roughly four fifths seen once. Sequencing was performed on CD4+ T cells from PBMCs cultured without peptide, taken after COVID-19 vaccination. The TCR originated in a human donor who received a COVID-19 vaccine. The chain recombines TRBV6-5 with TRBJ1-2; unclear D gene. The CDR3 protein is CASSRISSVGYTF. DNA of the CDR3: TGTGCCAGCTCGAGGATCTCTTCGGTTGGCTACACCTTC.